The 20 T cell receptor beta chains presented below share a single source sample, sequenced in a study of blood T cell repertoires in COVID-19. Some clones are missing from TCRdb's copy, which holds only in-frame ones; the method was immunoSEQ multiplex PCR. The sample carries roughly 100,000 clones, roughly 92% recorded once. Sequences were obtained from peripheral blood. These receptors originate from a woman between 45 and 60 years old with COVID-19, enrolled during active disease.

The chain couples TRBV11-3 to TRBJ1-2; D remains unclear. V was cut by 0 bases and J by 8 bases, with 13 bases left in between. The germline V gene encodes CDR1 SGHNT and CDR2 YENEEA. The length of the CDR3 is 14 residues. The CDR3, as DNA: TGTGCCAGCAGCTTAGAGGGAGGGAGCAGAGGCTACACCTTC. Translation: CASSLEGGSRGYTF.

The chain has TRBV19 and TRBJ2-2; D is perhaps TRBD1 (5 bases). CDR1 and CDR2 from the germline V gene are LNHDA and SQIVND (reference sequence). The V and J ends lost 4 bases and 5 bases respectively, with 11 bases between them. The length of the CDR3 is 14 residues. The CDR3 DNA is TGTGCCAGTAGTAAACAGGTTTGGACCGGGGAGCTGTTTTTT. Protein sequence: CASSKQVWTGELFF.

This chain joins TRBV15 and TRBJ1-2, with D hard to call. This CDR3 comprises 11 residues. The V and J ends lost 2 bases and 8 bases respectively, with 6 bases between them. CDR1 and CDR2 (germline): LNHNV, YYDKDF (reference sequence). CDR3 amino acids: CATSRPLGYTF. Here the CDR3 DNA reads TGTGCCACCAGCAGACCCCTCGGCTACACCTTC.

The chain has TRBV3-1 (or the pseudogene TRBV3-2) and TRBJ1-2, with 7 bases that match TRBD1. V gave up 4 bases and J gave up 6 bases; unmatched junction bases: 8. This CDR3 has 14 residues. The V gene's germline CDR1 is LGHDT and CDR2 YNNKEL (reference sequence). CDR3 region: CASSPRQGGDGYTF. The CDR3 bases are TGTGCCAGCAGCCCCAGACAGGGTGGAGATGGCTACACCTTC.

A single count supports this clone. V and J are TRBV10-3 and TRBJ1-3; 10 bases are shared with TRBD1. Germline-derived CDR1 and CDR2 are ENHRY and SYGVKD. The CDR3 totals 16 residues. With 0 bases clipped from V and 5 bases from J, the junction kept 4 bases outside the gene matches. The chain's CDR3 is CAISESGTGARNTIYF. Written as DNA, the CDR3 is TGTGCCATCAGTGAGTCTGGGACAGGGGCAAGAAACACCATATATTTT.

The chain employs TRBV6-5 and TRBJ2-7, with 9 bases matching TRBD1. This CDR3 comprises 13 residues. Per the germline V gene, CDR1 is MNHEY and CDR2 is SVGAGI. The V segment lost 6 bases and the J segment 6 bases; nucleotides outside the gene matches: 6. The CDR3 loop is CASRAGQGLEQYV. The CDR3, as DNA: TGTGCCAGCAGGGCCGGACAGGGGCTCGAGCAGTACGTC.

The chain employs TRBV18 and TRBJ1-6; D gene unclear. In germline, CDR1 is KGHSH, CDR2 LQKENI. The CDR3 extends over 14 amino acids. Trimming took 2 bases from V and 4 from J, leaving 6 bases between them. CDR3 in DNA: TGTGCCAGCTCACCAGAGGCTTATAATTCACCCCTCCACTTT. It codes for CASSPEAYNSPLHF.

The chain couples TRBV7-2 to TRBJ2-7; maybe TRBD2 (6 bases). Trimming cost V 1 base and J 3 bases, with 7 bases left between them. Germline V gene lookup returns CDR1 SGHTA and CDR2 FQGNSA. This CDR3 is built from 13 residues. The CDR3, as DNA: TGTGCCAGCAGCTTAGAGCGGGTCTACGAGCAGTACTTC. Residues: CASSLERVYEQYF.

The rearrangement joins TRBV28 to TRBJ1-5; D unclear. Germline CDR1 MDHEN, CDR2 SYDVKM. The CDR3 contains 12 residues. Trimming left V 4 bases short and J 4 bases short, with 5 bases between. The CDR3: CASSSFNQPQHF. CDR3 coding DNA: TGTGCCAGCAGTTCCTTTAATCAGCCCCAGCATTTT.

The chain combines TRBV28 with TRBJ1-2, with D unresolved. This CDR3 contains 15 residues. With 3 bases removed from V and 4 bases from J, the gap between germline ends came to 15 bases. Germline V gene data show CDR1 as MDHEN and CDR2 as SYDVKM. Here the CDR3 reads CASSLGGGVRYGYTF. CDR3 nucleotides: TGTGCCAGCAGTTTGGGAGGTGGGGTTCGCTATGGCTACACCTTC.

The chain uses TRBV24-1 and TRBJ2-6, with D tentatively TRBD1 (5 bases). The V gene lost 9 bases and the J gene lost 2 bases, with 7 bases spanning the gap. This CDR3 has 13 residues. Germline V gene data show CDR1 as KGHDR and CDR2 as SFDVKD. The CDR3 loop is CATGAAGANVLTF. The CDR3 DNA follows: TGTGCCACCGGGGCGGCTGGGGCCAACGTCCTGACTTTC.

The chain links TRBV29-1 to TRBJ2-2; 7 nucleotides match TRBD1. V dropped 6 bases and J dropped 3; count of bases not matched to a gene: 4. CDR1 and CDR2 (germline): SQVTM, ANQGSEA. The CDR3 runs to 13 residues. The CDR3 loop reads CSVRTGDTGELFF. Written as DNA, the CDR3 is TGCAGCGTAAGGACAGGAGACACCGGGGAGCTGTTTTTT.

V is TRBV21-1 and J is TRBJ1-6. TRBV21-1 is assigned pseudogene status. The CDR3 extends over 13 amino acids. The chain's CDR3 is CASRSREKSPLHF. Written as DNA, the CDR3 is TGTGCCAGCCGGTCTAGGGAGAAATCACCCCTCCACTTT.

This clone was seen only a few times. This chain connects TRBV3-1 (or the pseudogene TRBV3-2) to TRBJ2-7; 7 bases align to TRBD1. Germline V gene lookup returns CDR1 LGHDT and CDR2 YNNKEL (reference sequence). CDR3 size: 15 residues. V lost 1 base, J lost 3 bases, and 6 bases stayed unmatched. The CDR3 protein is CASSQALTGLYEQYV. CDR3 nucleotides: TGTGCCAGCAGCCAAGCCCTGACAGGGCTCTACGAGCAGTACGTC.

CDR3 bases: TGTGCCAGCAGCTTAGAAGGTAACAGGAAAGCTTTCTTT. Translated: CASSLEGNRKAFF. This chain connects TRBV11-3 to TRBJ1-1; a possible D gene is TRBD1 (5 bases). Between the trimmed V and J ends, which lost 0 bases and 9 bases, there was a span of 11 bases. Per germline, CDR1 SGHNT and CDR2 YENEEA. This CDR3 contains 13 residues.

V and J are TRBV27 and TRBJ2-7, with 8 bases that match TRBD2. The CDR3 extends over 12 amino acids. Per germline, CDR1 MNHEY and CDR2 SMNVEV (reference sequence). CDR3 sequence (DNA): TGTGCGTCGGGGGGGGGCGGAGGCGAGCAGTACTTC. As protein: CASGGGGGEQYF.

This chain joins TRBV13 and TRBJ1-6, with TRBD1 identical over 9 bases. Trimming took 1 base from V and 8 from J; bases not matched to a gene: 3. Germline assignment: CDR1 PRHDT and CDR2 FYEKMQ (reference sequence). The length of the CDR3 is 15 residues. In DNA, the CDR3 is TGTGCCAGCAGCTTAGAGGGACAGGGACATTCACCCCTCCACTTT. Its protein is CASSLEGQGHSPLHF.

The chain employs TRBV6-5 and TRBJ2-1; maybe TRBD2 (6 bases). This CDR3 is 14 amino acids long. Germline CDR1 MNHEY, CDR2 SVGAGI. V was cut by 2 bases and J by 10 bases, with 15 bases left in between. The CDR3 reads CASSYGGLANEQFF. DNA for the CDR3: TGTGCCAGCAGTTACGGAGGGCTAGCAAACGAGCAGTTCTTC.

This chain uses TRBV6-7 with TRBJ2-5; possible D gene TRBD1, 5 bases. TRBV6-7 has ORF status, its function being uncertain. The CDR3 contains 16 residues. Trimming pared 6 bases from V and 3 bases from J, leaving 20 bases between. As DNA, the CDR3 is TGTGCCAGCAGCCCTCCTCGGACATTTACGAAAGAGACCCAGTACTTC. Encoded protein: CASSPPRTFTKETQYF.

The chain joins TRBV6-2 or TRBV6-3 to TRBJ2-6, with D maybe TRBD1 (5 bases). Germline loops: CDR1 MNHEY, CDR2 SVGEGT. Trimming removed 6 bases from V and 0 bases from J, with 24 bases in between. This CDR3 contains 20 residues. CDR3 loop: CASSRRNLQGQGSGANVLTF. DNA of the CDR3: TGTGCCAGCAGCCGCCGGAACCTTCAGGGTCAGGGCTCTGGGGCCAACGTCCTGACTTTC.